These 11 T cell receptor beta chains were sequenced from one sample in a study of blood T cell repertoires in COVID-19. Assay: immunoSEQ multiplex PCR; the TCRdb copy retains only in-frame clones and omits some. This sample yields 18,000 or so clones, of which around 80% are seen a single time; roughly 14% belongs to the top ten. Material: peripheral blood. These receptors were obtained from a man aged 40-49 years with active or convalescent COVID-19.

This clone was seen more than once but under ten times. The chain employs TRBV25-1 and TRBJ1-5, with a weak D call TRBD1 (6 bases). Trimming stripped 4 bases from V and 4 bases from J, with 11 bases between. The CDR3 is made up of 14 amino acids. Germline V gene lookup returns CDR1 MGHDK and CDR2 SYGVNS. CDR3 residues: CASSVQGSNQPQHF. DNA of the CDR3: TGTGCCAGCAGTGTCCAGGGGTCAAATCAGCCCCAGCATTTT.

This sequence joins TRBV10-1 and TRBJ2-7; tentatively, D is TRBD2 (6 bases). Trimming removed 0 bases at V and 5 bases at J, with 11 bases between. Germline values: CDR1 WNHNN, CDR2 SYGVQD (reference sequence). The CDR3 runs to 14 residues. Written as DNA, the CDR3 is TGCGCCAGCAGTGAGTCTAGGGGACTCCACGAGCAGTACTTC. This sequence encodes CASSESRGLHEQYF.

The chain joins TRBV12-3 or TRBV12-4 to TRBJ1-1; the D is unclear. This CDR3 contains 13 residues. The V end was cut by 6 bases, the J end by 8 bases, with 16 bases between. CDR3: CASSLLADIEAFF. DNA for the CDR3: TGTGCCAGCAGCTTATTGGCAGACATCGAAGCTTTCTTT.

The chain couples TRBV5-1 to TRBJ2-3; D is undetermined. The CDR3 length is 14 residues. In germline, CDR1 is SGHRS, CDR2 YFSETQ. V gave up 2 bases and J gave up 4 bases, with 11 bases separating them. The CDR3 DNA reads as TGCGCCAGCAGCTTTCTTGCGGAAGCAGATACGCAGTATTTT. Protein sequence: CASSFLAEADTQYF.

The rearrangement links TRBV5-1 to TRBJ1-1, with TRBD1 as a possible D gene (6 bases). CDR3 size: 15 residues. The germline V and J ends were trimmed by 2 bases and 0 bases, with 11 bases remaining between them. Germline loops: CDR1 SGHRS, CDR2 YFSETQ. The CDR3 region is CASSFYQGMNTEAFF. CDR3 in DNA: TGCGCCAGCAGCTTCTATCAGGGGATGAACACTGAAGCTTTCTTT.

This chain joins TRBV2 and TRBJ1-3; TRBD1 agrees at 9 bases. CDR3 size: 14 residues. J gave up 2 bases and V 5 bases, and 1 base lay outside the gene matches. Germline V gives CDR1 SNHLY, CDR2 FYNNEI. CDR3 DNA: TGTGCCAGCAGTCGACAGGGGGCTGGAAACACCATATATTTT. Protein product: CASSRQGAGNTIYF.

This clone was detected only once. The chain links TRBV11-2 to TRBJ1-5, with D possibly matching TRBD1 (6 bases). The CDR3 is made up of 13 amino acids. V was shortened by 3 bases and J by 4 bases, with 7 bases between the two germline ends. Germline CDR1 is SGHAT and CDR2 is FQNNGV. The CDR3 nucleotides read TGTGCCAGCAGCTTGGGGGCGAATCAGCCCCAGCATTTT. It translates to CASSLGANQPQHF.

The V and J genes are TRBV9 and TRBJ2-1; 9 bases agree with TRBD1. V lost 0 bases, J lost 4 bases, and 2 bases stayed unmatched. CDR1 and CDR2 from the germline V gene are SGDLS and YYNGEE. CDR3 length: 15 residues. The CDR3 DNA follows: TGTGCCAGCAGCGTAGACAGGGGGCGATACAATGAGCAGTTCTTC. It yields the protein CASSVDRGRYNEQFF.

V gene TRBV15 combines with J gene TRBJ1-5, with a possible D match to TRBD1 (5 bases). Germline CDR1 and CDR2: LNHNV and YYDKDF (reference sequence). This CDR3 is built from 16 residues. With 0 bases removed from V and 4 bases from J, the gap between germline ends came to 13 bases. CDR3: CATSRDTGRLNQPQHF. The CDR3, as DNA: TGTGCCACCAGCAGAGATACAGGACGCTTAAATCAGCCCCAGCATTTT.

The chain employs TRBV25-1 and TRBJ1-2; D ambiguous. Germline loops: CDR1 MGHDK, CDR2 SYGVNS. Between the trimmed V and J ends, which lost 3 bases and 4 bases, there was a span of 9 bases. The CDR3 sequence is 13 residues long. CDR3 DNA: TGTGCCAGCAGTGATGCGTCGAGCTATGGCTACACCTTC. It codes for CASSDASSYGYTF.

The chain links TRBV9 to TRBJ2-7; 9 bases match TRBD1. CDR3 length: 15 residues. The V gene end was trimmed by 4 bases and the J gene end by 1 base; junction bases not matched to a gene: 6. Germline assignment: CDR1 SGDLS and CDR2 YYNGEE. The DNA for the CDR3 is TGTGCCAGCAGCCCAGACGGACAGGGGTCCTACGAGCAGTACTTC. Translation: CASSPDGQGSYEQYF.